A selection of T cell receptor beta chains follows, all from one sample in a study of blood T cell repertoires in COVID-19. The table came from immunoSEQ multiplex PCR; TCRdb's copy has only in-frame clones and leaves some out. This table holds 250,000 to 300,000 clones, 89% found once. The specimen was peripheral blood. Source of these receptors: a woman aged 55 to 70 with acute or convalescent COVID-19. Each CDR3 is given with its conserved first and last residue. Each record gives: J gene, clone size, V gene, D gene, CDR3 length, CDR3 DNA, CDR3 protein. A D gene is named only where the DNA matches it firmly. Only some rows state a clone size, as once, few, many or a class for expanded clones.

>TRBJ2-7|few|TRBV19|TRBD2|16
TGTGCCAGTACCCGATCCGGGCTAGCGGGAGAGGCTGAGCAGTACTTC
CASTRSGLAGEAEQYF
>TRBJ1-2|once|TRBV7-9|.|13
TGTGCCAGCAGCCGGTCGGGGTCGTGGGGCTACACCTTC
CASSRSGSWGYTF
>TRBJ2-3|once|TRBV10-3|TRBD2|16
TGTGCCATCAGTGACCCCGGGGTAGCGGGGTTAGATACGCAGTATTTT
CAISDPGVAGLDTQYF
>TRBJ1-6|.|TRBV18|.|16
TGTGCCAGCTCACCAAACTCCAGGGGCGCGAATTCACCCCTCCACTTT
CASSPNSRGANSPLHF
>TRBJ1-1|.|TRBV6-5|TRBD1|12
TGTGCCAGCAGTTACGACAGGGAGATCGGTTTCTTT
CASSYDREIGFF
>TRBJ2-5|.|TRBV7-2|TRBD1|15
TGTGCCAGCAGCCCAGACAGGGGCTTTAAAGAGACCCAGTACTTC
CASSPDRGFKETQYF
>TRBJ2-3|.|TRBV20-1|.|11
TGCAGTGCACATTACACAGATACGCAGTATTTT
CSAHYTDTQYF
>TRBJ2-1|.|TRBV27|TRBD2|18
TGTGCCAGCAGTTTACGGACTAGCGGGGGGCTACCTTACAGTGAGCAGTTCTTC
CASSLRTSGGLPYSEQFF
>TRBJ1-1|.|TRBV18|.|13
TGTGCCAGCTCACCACCGGGCAGGGGATTGGCTTTCTTT
CASSPPGRGLAFF
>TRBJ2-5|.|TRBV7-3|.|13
TGTGCCAGCAGCAAAAATTATATGGAGACCCAGTACTTC
CASSKNYMETQYF
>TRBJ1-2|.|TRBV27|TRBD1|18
TGTGCCAGCAGCAGTTCCTTAGACAGGGTACAGAAACTTCGGGGCTACACCTTC
CASSSSLDRVQKLRGYTF
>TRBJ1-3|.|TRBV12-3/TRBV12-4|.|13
TGTGCCAGCAGTTTGGGAGATCGGGGCACCATATATTTT
CASSLGDRGTIYF
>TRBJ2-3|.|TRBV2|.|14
TGTGCCAGCAGGGACAGAACTTACACAGATACGCAGTATTTT
CASRDRTYTDTQYF
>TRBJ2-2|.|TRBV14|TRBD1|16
TGTGCCAGCAGCCACGGGGGACAGGGTTTACCCGGGGAGCTGTTTTTT
CASSHGGQGLPGELFF
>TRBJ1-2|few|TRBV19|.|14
TGTGCCAGTAGCGCGGACAGTGGCGGTTATGGCTACACCTTC
CASSADSGGYGYTF
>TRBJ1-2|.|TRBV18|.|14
TGTGCCAGCTCACCCGCAGATTCAAACTATGGCTACACCTTC
CASSPADSNYGYTF
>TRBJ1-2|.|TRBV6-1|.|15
TGTGCCAGCAGTGAATATCAGGGGCCTACCTATGGCTACACCTTC
CASSEYQGPTYGYTF
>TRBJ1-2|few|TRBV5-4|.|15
TGTGCCAGCAGCTTGGGTGGGGCAGGGCGGTATGGCTACACCTTC
CASSLGGAGRYGYTF
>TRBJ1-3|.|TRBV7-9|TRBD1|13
TGTGCCACCGAGGGACAGCCGGTAAACACCATATATTTT
CATEGQPVNTIYF
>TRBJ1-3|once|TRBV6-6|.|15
TGTGCCAGCAGAGGGGTCACAGGGTCTGGAAACACCATATATTTT
CASRGVTGSGNTIYF
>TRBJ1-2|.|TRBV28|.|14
TGTGCCAGCAGCTCGCCAGGACAGAGCTATGGCTACACCTTC
CASSSPGQSYGYTF
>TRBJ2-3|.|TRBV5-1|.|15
TGCGCCAGCAGTGTGCCCACCGGGACTCTCGATACGCAGTATTTT
CASSVPTGTLDTQYF
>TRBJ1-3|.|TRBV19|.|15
TGTGCCAGTAGTATCTCGGCGGGGGCTGGAAACACCATATATTTT
CASSISAGAGNTIYF
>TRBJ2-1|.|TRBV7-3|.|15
TGTGCCAGCAGCTTAACGAAGGCCGGGTCGCCTGAGCAGTTCTTC
CASSLTKAGSPEQFF
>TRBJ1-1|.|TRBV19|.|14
TGTGCCAGTAGTATTAAGGGGATGAACACTGAAGCTTTCTTT
CASSIKGMNTEAFF
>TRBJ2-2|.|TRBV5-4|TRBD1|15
TGTGCCAGCAGTCGCCCCACAGGGGTGGCCGGGGAGCTGTTTTTT
CASSRPTGVAGELFF